Listed here are 10 T cell receptor beta chains from one sample, sequenced in a study of blood T cells in healthy people across ages. The use of a sample-barcoded 5' primer and a J-beta primer mix characterized a second PCR of roughly 6 to 11 cycles. TCRdb re-called the 5' RACE reads with MiXCR, one entry per CDR3 protein. The repertoire consists of 590,000 or so distinct CDR3 sequences, with roughly 31% occurring once and the leading ten covering about 15%. The sequenced material came from blood. Receptor source: an elderly woman in good health.

A word on this clonotype: This may be a read error, as it is one base from a much larger clone. V is TRBV4-2 and J is TRBJ2-7; perhaps TRBD1 as D (6 bases). Germline V gives CDR1 LGHNA, CDR2 YNFKEQ. The CDR3 is made up of 15 amino acids. Trimming left V 0 bases short and J 7 bases short, with 16 bases between. The DNA of the CDR3 is TGTGCCAGCAGCCAAGATTGGGCAGGGGACAATGAGCAGTACTTC. Amino acid sequence: CASSQDWAGDNEQYF.

This clonotype was found a few times. A clone one base away is much larger, so this may be a read error. The rearrangement links TRBV5-5 to TRBJ1-5, with D unclear. Looked up from germline, CDR1 is SGHKS and CDR2 is YYEKEE (reference sequence). V dropped 0 bases and J dropped 0 bases, with 7 bases sitting between them. The CDR3 has 15 residues. The CDR3 nucleotides read TGTGCCAGCAGCTTGGGGGCTTTTAGCAATCAGCCCCAGCATTTT. Amino acids: CASSLGAFSNQPQHF.

To note about this clonotype: Since a much larger clone is just one base distant, this may be a read error. J is TRBJ1-4 and V is TRBV27; 8 positions agree with TRBD1. CDR1 and CDR2 from the germline V gene are MNHEY and SMNVEV (reference sequence). This CDR3 spans 14 amino acids. CDR3 in DNA: TGTGCCAGCAACTCAGGGGGCCCTAATGAAGAACTGTTTTTT. It codes for CASNSGGPNEELFF. The whole variable domain, remainder taken from reference TRBV27 and TRBJ1-4, is EAQVTQNPRYLITVTGKKLTVTCSQNMNHEYMSWYRQDPGLGLRQIYYSMNVEVTDKGDVPEGYKVSRKEKRNFPLILESPSPNQTSLYFCASNSGGPNEELFFGSGTQLSVL.

This chain links TRBV6-2 or TRBV6-3 with TRBJ2-1; 10 bases agree with TRBD2. CDR1 is MNHEY and CDR2 is SVGEGT in the germline V gene. CDR3 length: 15 residues. V lost 6 bases to trimming and J lost 4 bases; unmatched junction nucleotides: 6. CDR3 nucleotide sequence: TGTGCCAGCAGCGAACGGACTAGCGGATACAATGAGCAGTTCTTC. Amino acids: CASSERTSGYNEQFF.

V and J are TRBV9 and TRBJ1-4; maybe TRBD1 (5 bases). Germline V CDR1 and CDR2: SGDLS, YYNGEE. The CDR3 loop spans 15 amino acids. Trimming removed 7 bases from V and 6 bases from J, with 19 bases in between. CDR3 DNA sequence: TGTGCCAGCTCCCGGGGGTCCCTCGGCGATGAAAAACTGTTTTTT. Translating it yields CASSRGSLGDEKLFF.

This clonotype was seen many times. The chain links TRBV20-1 to TRBJ2-5; no clear D. CDR1 is DFQATT, CDR2 SNEGSKA, per germline (reference sequence). This CDR3 region has 12 residues. The V and J ends lost 5 bases and 2 bases respectively, with 9 bases between them. CDR3 sequence: CSAYSLQETQYF. CDR3 nucleotides: TGCAGTGCTTACAGCCTGCAAGAGACCCAGTACTTC.

There are many counts of this clonotype. V is TRBV6-1 and J is TRBJ2-5, with TRBD1 matching 7 bases. This CDR3 is built from 16 residues. The V gene's germline CDR1 is MNHNS and CDR2 SASEGT. J was trimmed by 2 bases and V by 0 bases; bases with no gene match: 6. CDR3 nucleotides: TGTGCCAGCAGTGAAGCGACAGGGATTGGGCAAGAGACCCAGTACTTC. This codes for CASSEATGIGQETQYF.

As to this clonotype: This may be a read error: a much more frequent sequence differs by one nucleotide. V and J are TRBV6-1 and TRBJ2-7; possibly TRBD2 for D (5 bases). Looked up from germline, CDR1 is MNHNS and CDR2 is SASEGT. CDR3 length: 15 residues. The chain's CDR3 is CASILDSTPSYVQYF. CDR3 sequence (DNA): TGTGCCAGCATCCTGGACTCCACTCCCTCCTACGTGCAGTACTTC.

The rearrangement uses TRBV19 and TRBJ2-1, with D perhaps TRBD2 (5 bases). Between the trimmed V and J ends, which lost 6 bases and 7 bases, there was a span of 16 bases. This CDR3 has 14 amino acids. Germline V CDR1 and CDR2: LNHDA, SQIVND (reference sequence). CDR3 nucleotide sequence: TGTGCCAGTAGGACTATTGGGGTGGAGAATGAGCAGTTCTTC. Its translation is CASRTIGVENEQFF.

Note on this clonotype: At one end, the junction sequence differs from germline, possibly due to a read error. This chain links TRBV6-5 with TRBJ2-4, with TRBD1 identical over 7 bases. Germline V lookup: CDR1 MNHEY, CDR2 SVGAGI. The CDR3 is 15 residues long. The CDR3 coding sequence is TGCGCCGGCACCATGACCAGGGGGGCCAAAAACATTCAGTACTTC. The encoded protein is CAGTMTRGAKNIQYF.